This T cell receptor (beta chain) was documented in a study of cytomegalovirus exposure and HLA in healthy donors. Overall study findings and caveats: The majority of CMV-associated TCR beta chains were reported as apparently HLA-restricted in a later analysis. The records held CMV serostatus as the only immune exposure information. Overall, some 160 TCR beta chains were annotated as cytomegalovirus-associated.

V lost 5 bases and J 8 bases, leaving 12 bases between the germline ends. This CDR3 has 12 amino acids. CDR1 is SGHAT and CDR2 is FQDESV in the germline V gene (reference sequence). In the case of this clone: Antigen: not known.

PCR primers comprised 60 Vbeta and 13 Jbeta primers. In the authors' workflow: Later work found around 72 million unique TCR beta chains, with roughly 11 million shared. The repertoire was sequenced with immunoSEQ multiplex PCR; TCRdb's copy has only in-frame clones and lacks some. The V and J calls and clone size come from that table; D and trimming were worked out from the DNA. Reported are some 60,000 clones; the ten largest clones contain 5% to 5.5%. The TCR was taken from a man younger than 45 in good health and CMV-seropositive. The chain combines TRBV11-1 with TRBJ1-2; D possibly corresponds to TRBD1 (6 bases). Material for sequencing was PBMCs. This CDR3 reads CASSHQGLGYTF. The CDR3 DNA sequence: TGTGCCAGCAGCCACCAGGGGTTGGGCTACACCTTC.